The 7 T cell receptor beta chains listed next were all sequenced from one sample in a study of tumor T cells in aggressive B-cell lymphoma. Data came from immunoSEQ multiplex PCR; TCRdb stores just in-frame clones and leaves some out. Found here are about 590 clones, roughly 94% of them singletons; the top ten hold 6.3%. The sample comprised tumor tissue. These receptors were taken from an adult with diffuse large B cell lymphoma.

The J gene is TRBJ1-5, the V gene TRBV28; perhaps TRBD1 as D (6 bases). The CDR3 totals 16 residues. The germline gives CDR1 MDHEN, CDR2 SYDVKM. The V end lost 6 bases, the J end lost 5 bases, and 20 bases lay between the germline ends. CDR3 protein: CASRDTGGGLYQPQHF. The DNA of the CDR3 is TGTGCCAGCAGAGACACGGGGGGCGGGCTGTATCAGCCCCAGCATTTT.

The rearrangement uses TRBV9 and TRBJ2-3; TRBD2 aligns across 7 bases. V lost 0 bases to trimming and J lost 2 bases; unmatched junction nucleotides: 6. The CDR3 extends over 16 amino acids. Looked up from germline, CDR1 is SGDLS and CDR2 is YYNGEE. CDR3 protein: CASSVAGAGPTDTQYF. The CDR3 coding sequence is TGTGCCAGCAGCGTAGCGGGAGCGGGGCCCACAGATACGCAGTATTTT.

This clone has a single count. This chain links TRBV4-1 with TRBJ1-1; D not certain. Trimming left V 1 base short and J 5 bases short, with 11 bases between. The CDR3 has 14 residues. CDR1 and CDR2 from the germline V gene are MGHRA and YSYEKL. The CDR3 bases are TGCGCCAGCAGCCAAGTCCAAGAACATACTGAAGCTTTCTTT. Encoded protein: CASSQVQEHTEAFF.

This chain connects TRBV7-9 to TRBJ2-3; D gene uncertain. The CDR3 is 12 residues long. V shed 5 bases and J shed 2 bases, with 5 bases lying between them. Germline V gives CDR1 SEHNR, CDR2 FQNEAQ (reference sequence). CDR3 in DNA: TGTGCCAGCAGCCCGTCCACAGATACGCAGTATTTT. Its translation: CASSPSTDTQYF.

The chain uses TRBV9 and TRBJ1-4; D is undetermined. Germline CDR1 SGDLS, CDR2 YYNGEE. Trimming pared 0 bases from V and 0 bases from J, leaving 6 bases between. The CDR3 has 15 residues. The CDR3 DNA reads TGTGCCAGCAGCGTAGGGGCAGCAACTAATGAAAAACTGTTTTTT. This codes for CASSVGAATNEKLFF. The full variable domain, completed using reference TRBV9 and TRBJ1-4, is DSGVTQTPKHLITATGQRVTLRCSPRSGDLSVYWYQQSLDQGLQFLIQYYNGEERAKGNILERFSAQQFPDLHSELNLSSLELGDSALYFCASSVGAATNEKLFFGSGTQLSVL.

The rearrangement links TRBV11-2 to TRBJ1-2, with D tentatively TRBD1 (6 bases). CDR1 and CDR2 (germline): SGHAT, FQNNGV. The CDR3 runs to 16 residues. The V gene lost 0 bases and the J gene lost 4 bases, with 15 bases spanning the gap. The DNA for the CDR3 is TGTGCCAGCAGCTTAGAACCCCAGGGGCGGAGCTATGGCTACACCTTC. Amino acids: CASSLEPQGRSYGYTF. The variable domain in full, completed from reference TRBV11-2 and TRBJ1-2, reads EAGVAQSPRYKIIEKRQSVAFWCNPISGHATLYWYQQILGQGPKLLIQFQNNGVVDDSQLPKDRFSAERLKGVDSTLKIQPAKLEDSAVYLCASSLEPQGRSYGYTFGSGTRLTVV.

The chain carries TRBV7-2 and TRBJ1-3; D unresolved. The CDR3 has 12 amino acids. V was clipped by 4 bases and J by 7 bases, with 8 bases between them. Looked up from germline, CDR1 is SGHTA and CDR2 is FQGNSA. The CDR3 sequence: CASSSGGNTIYF. The CDR3 DNA is TGTGCCAGCAGCTCAGGCGGGAACACCATATATTTT.